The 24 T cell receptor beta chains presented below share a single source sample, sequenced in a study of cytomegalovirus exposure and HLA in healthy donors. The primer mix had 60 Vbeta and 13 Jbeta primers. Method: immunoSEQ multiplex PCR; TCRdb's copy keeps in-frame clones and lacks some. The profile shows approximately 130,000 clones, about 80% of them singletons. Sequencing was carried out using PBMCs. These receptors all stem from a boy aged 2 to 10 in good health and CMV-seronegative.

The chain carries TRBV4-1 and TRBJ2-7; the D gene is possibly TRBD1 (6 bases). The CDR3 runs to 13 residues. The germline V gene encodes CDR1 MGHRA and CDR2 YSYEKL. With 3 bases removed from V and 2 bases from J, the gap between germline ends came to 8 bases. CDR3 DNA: TGCGCCAGCAGCCAGCGACAGGCCTACGAGCAGTACTTC. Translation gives CASSQRQAYEQYF.

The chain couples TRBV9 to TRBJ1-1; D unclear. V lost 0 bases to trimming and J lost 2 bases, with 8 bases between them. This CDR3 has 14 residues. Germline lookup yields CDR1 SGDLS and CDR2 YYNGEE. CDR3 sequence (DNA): TGTGCCAGCAGCGTAGGGGCACCTAACACTGAAGCTTTCTTT. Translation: CASSVGAPNTEAFF.

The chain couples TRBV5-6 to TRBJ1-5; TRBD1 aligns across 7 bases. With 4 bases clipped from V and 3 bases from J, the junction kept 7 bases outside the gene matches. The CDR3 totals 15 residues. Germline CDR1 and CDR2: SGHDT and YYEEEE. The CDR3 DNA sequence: TGTGCCAGCAGCGTGAGGACAGGCCACAATCAGCCCCAGCATTTT. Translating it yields CASSVRTGHNQPQHF.

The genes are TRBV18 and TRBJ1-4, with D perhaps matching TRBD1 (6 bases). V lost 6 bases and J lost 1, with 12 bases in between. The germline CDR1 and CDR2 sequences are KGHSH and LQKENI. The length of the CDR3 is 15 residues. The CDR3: CASSPIQGTNEKLFF. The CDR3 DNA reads TGTGCCAGCTCGCCGATACAGGGAACTAATGAAAAACTGTTTTTT.

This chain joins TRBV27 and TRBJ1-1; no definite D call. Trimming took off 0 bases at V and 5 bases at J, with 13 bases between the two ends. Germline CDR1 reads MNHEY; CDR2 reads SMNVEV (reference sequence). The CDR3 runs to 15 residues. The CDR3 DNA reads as TGTGCCAGCAGTTTATCGTCAGGCTTGGGTACTGAAGCTTTCTTT. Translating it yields CASSLSSGLGTEAFF.

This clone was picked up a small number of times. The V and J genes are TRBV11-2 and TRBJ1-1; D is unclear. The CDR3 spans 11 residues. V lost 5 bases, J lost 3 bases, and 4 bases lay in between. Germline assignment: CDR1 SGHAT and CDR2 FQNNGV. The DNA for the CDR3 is TGTGCCAGCAGCGTCGACACTGAAGCTTTCTTT. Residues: CASSVDTEAFF. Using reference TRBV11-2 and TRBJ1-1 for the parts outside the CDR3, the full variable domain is EAGVAQSPRYKIIEKRQSVAFWCNPISGHATLYWYQQILGQGPKLLIQFQNNGVVDDSQLPKDRFSAERLKGVDSTLKIQPAKLEDSAVYLCASSVDTEAFFGQGTRLTVV.

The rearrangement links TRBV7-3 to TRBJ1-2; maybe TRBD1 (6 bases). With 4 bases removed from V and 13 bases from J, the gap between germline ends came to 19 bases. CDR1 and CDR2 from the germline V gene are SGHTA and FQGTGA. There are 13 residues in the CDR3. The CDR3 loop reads CASSSDRRSARTF. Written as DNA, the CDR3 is TGTGCCAGCAGCTCCGACAGGCGCTCAGCCCGCACCTTC. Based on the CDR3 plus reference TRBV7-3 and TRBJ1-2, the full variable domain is GAGVSQTPSNKVTEKGKYVELRCDPISGHTALYWYRQSLGQGPEFLIYFQGTGAADDSGLPNDRFFAVRPEGSVSTLKIQRTERGDSAVYLCASSSDRRSARTFGSGTRLTVV.

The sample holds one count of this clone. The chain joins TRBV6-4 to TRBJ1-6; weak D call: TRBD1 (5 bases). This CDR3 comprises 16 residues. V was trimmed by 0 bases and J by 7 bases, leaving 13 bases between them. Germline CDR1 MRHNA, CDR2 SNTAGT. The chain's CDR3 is CASSDSSGLGNSPLHF. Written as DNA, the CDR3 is TGTGCCAGCAGTGACTCGTCAGGGTTGGGGAATTCACCCCTCCACTTT.

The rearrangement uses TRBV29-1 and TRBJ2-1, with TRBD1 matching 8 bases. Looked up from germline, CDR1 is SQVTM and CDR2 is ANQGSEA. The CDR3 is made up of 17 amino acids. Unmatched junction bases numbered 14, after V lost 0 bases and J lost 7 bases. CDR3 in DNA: TGCAGCGTTGAAGAGATGGGAGGACAGGGCCGCTGGAATGAGCAGTTCTTC. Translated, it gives CSVEEMGGQGRWNEQFF.

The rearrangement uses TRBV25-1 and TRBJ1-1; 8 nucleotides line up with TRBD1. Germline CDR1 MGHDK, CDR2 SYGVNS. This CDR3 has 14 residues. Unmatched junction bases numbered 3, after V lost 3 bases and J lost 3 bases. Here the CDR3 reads CASSDPGGYTEAFF. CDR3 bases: TGTGCCAGCAGTGACCCAGGGGGCTACACTGAAGCTTTCTTT.

The CDR3 region is CASSSRTSGVFANTGELFF. CDR3 in DNA: TGTGCCAGCAGCTCAAGGACTAGCGGGGTCTTCGCGAACACCGGGGAGCTGTTTTTT. V usage is TRBV7-2 and J usage is TRBJ2-2; 12 bases line up with TRBD2. The germline V gene has CDR1 SGHTA and CDR2 FQGNSA. V lost 4 bases and J lost 0; bases outside the gene matches: 9. There are 19 residues in the CDR3.

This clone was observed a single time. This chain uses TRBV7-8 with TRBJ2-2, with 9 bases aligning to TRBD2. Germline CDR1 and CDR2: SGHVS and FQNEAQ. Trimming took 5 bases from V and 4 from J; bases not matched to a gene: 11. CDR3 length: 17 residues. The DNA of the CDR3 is TGTGCCAGCAGCGCGAGAGGGACTAGCAGGCTCACCGGGGAGCTGTTTTTT. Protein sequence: CASSARGTSRLTGELFF.

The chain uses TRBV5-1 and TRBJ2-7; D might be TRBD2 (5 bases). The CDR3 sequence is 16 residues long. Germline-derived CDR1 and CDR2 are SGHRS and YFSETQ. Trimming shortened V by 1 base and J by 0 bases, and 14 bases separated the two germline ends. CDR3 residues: CASSLSPASYSYEQYF. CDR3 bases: TGCGCCAGCAGCTTGTCCCCTGCTAGCTACTCCTACGAGCAGTACTTC.

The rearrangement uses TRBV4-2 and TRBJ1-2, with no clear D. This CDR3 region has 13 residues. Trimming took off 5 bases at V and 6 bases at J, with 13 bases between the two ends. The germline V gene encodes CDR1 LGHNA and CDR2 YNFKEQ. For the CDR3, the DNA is TGTGCCAGCAGCGGCGGGAGACCCCATGGCTACACCTTC. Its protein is CASSGGRPHGYTF.

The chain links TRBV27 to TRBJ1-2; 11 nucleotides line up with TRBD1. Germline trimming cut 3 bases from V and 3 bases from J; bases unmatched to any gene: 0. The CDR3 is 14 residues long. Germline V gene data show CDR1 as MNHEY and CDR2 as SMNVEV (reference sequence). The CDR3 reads CASSLGQGDYGYTF. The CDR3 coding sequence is TGTGCCAGCAGTTTGGGACAGGGGGACTATGGCTACACCTTC.

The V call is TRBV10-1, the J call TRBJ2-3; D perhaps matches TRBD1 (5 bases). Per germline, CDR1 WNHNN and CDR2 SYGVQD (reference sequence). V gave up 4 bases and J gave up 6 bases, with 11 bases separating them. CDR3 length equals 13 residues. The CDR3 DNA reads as TGCGCCAGCAGTGTAAGGGGTTCTGATACGCAGTATTTT. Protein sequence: CASSVRGSDTQYF.

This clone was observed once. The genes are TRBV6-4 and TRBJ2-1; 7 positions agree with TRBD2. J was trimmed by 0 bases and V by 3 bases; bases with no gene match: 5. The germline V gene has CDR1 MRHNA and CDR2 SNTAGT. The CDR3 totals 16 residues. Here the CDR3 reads CASSERAGLSYNEQFF. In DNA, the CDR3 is TGTGCCAGCAGTGAGAGAGCGGGACTCTCCTACAATGAGCAGTTCTTC.

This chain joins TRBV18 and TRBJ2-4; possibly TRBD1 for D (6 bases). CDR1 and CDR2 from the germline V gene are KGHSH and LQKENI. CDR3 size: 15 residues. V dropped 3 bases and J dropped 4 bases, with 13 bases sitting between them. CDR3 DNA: TGTGCCAGCTCACCGGAGACAGGAGTAAAAAACATTCAGTACTTC. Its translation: CASSPETGVKNIQYF.

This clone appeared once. The CDR3 bases are TGTGCCAGCGGGACAGGGGACACCGGGGAGCTGTTTTTT. Residues: CASGTGDTGELFF. The chain recombines TRBV11-3 with TRBJ2-2; TRBD1 agrees at 10 bases. J gave up 3 bases and V 8 bases, and 0 bases lay outside the gene matches. This CDR3 spans 13 amino acids. Per the germline V gene, CDR1 is SGHNT and CDR2 is YENEEA.

CDR3 sequence: CASSYPGLYEQYF. The CDR3 DNA is TGTGCCAGCAGTTACCCAGGTCTCTACGAGCAGTACTTC. The chain is built from TRBV6-6 and TRBJ2-7; D not resolved. Trimming took 2 bases from V and 3 from J, leaving 8 bases between them. The CDR3 covers 13 residues. Germline CDR1 MNHNY, CDR2 SVGAGI (reference sequence).

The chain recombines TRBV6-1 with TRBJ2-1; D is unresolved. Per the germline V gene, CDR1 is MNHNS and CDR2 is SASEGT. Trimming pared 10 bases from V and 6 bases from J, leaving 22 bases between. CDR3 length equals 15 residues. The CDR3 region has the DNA TGTGCCACCGAAATCCACCCGGGTGCGGCCAATGAGCAGTTCTTC. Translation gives CATEIHPGAANEQFF.

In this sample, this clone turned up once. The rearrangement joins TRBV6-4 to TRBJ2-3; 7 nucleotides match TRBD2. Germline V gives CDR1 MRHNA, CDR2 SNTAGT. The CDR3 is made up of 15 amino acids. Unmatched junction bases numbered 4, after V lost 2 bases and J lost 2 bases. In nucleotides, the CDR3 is TGTGCCAGCAGTGACGGGCGGGAGCCCACAGATACGCAGTATTTT. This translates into CASSDGREPTDTQYF.

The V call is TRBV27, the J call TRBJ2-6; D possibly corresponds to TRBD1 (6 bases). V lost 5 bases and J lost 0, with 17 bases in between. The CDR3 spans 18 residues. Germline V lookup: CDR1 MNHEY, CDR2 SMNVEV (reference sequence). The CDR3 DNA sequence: TGTGCCAGCAGTAGACGAGCAGGGGCGGACTCTGGGGCCAACGTCCTGACTTTC. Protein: CASSRRAGADSGANVLTF. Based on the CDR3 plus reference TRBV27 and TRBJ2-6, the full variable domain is EAQVTQNPRYLITVTGKKLTVTCSQNMNHEYMSWYRQDPGLGLRQIYYSMNVEVTDKGDVPEGYKVSRKEKRNFPLILESPSPNQTSLYFCASSRRAGADSGANVLTFGAGSRLTVL.

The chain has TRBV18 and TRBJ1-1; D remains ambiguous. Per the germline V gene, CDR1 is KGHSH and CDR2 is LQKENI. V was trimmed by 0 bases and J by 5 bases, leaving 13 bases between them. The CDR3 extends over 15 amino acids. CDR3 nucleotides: TGTGCCAGCTCACCACCGGGCCCCGGCCTAACTGAAGCTTTCTTT. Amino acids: CASSPPGPGLTEAFF.